This T cell receptor beta chain comes out of a study of blood T cell repertoires in COVID-19. Study overall: Samples of COVID-19 (acute and convalescent) were obtained from the United States, Italy and Spain. T cells, B-cell-depleted T cells, or PBMCs provided the cDNA or gDNA that served as material.

V lost 2 bases to trimming and J lost 8 bases, with 10 bases between them. Germline-derived CDR1 and CDR2 are KGHSH and LQKENI. The CDR3 loop spans 14 amino acids. Original processing notes: Researchers report that nucleated cell counts were estimated from reference gene primer amplification. Clones were read by immunoSEQ multiplex PCR, and TCRdb kept only the in-frame ones, dropping some. The V and J calls and clone size are taken from that table; D and trimming were inferred from the DNA. This repertoire shows approximately 220,000 clones, about four fifths found once; its top ten account for approximately 4.5%.

Source material: peripheral blood. The chain employs TRBV18 and TRBJ1-6; TRBD1 is a possible D gene (5 bases). The TCR comes from a woman in her 70s with acute or convalescent COVID-19. The CDR3 DNA is TGTGCCAGCTCACCAGGGGCGGGGGATTCACCCCTCCACTTT. Encoded protein: CASSPGAGDSPLHF.